Following are 15 T cell receptor beta chains from one sample sequenced in a study of vaccination effects on CD4 cells after COVID-19 (dated by TCRdb to the early 2020s). The ViraFEST assay stimulated PBMC with viral peptide pools and then used TCR sequencing to identify antigen-specific CD4+ T cell clonotypes by expansion. After less than 13 days of culture, CD4+ T cells were isolated with the EasySep CD4+ T cell isolation kit. Each participant got two doses of an mRNA SARS-CoV-2 vaccine, either BNT162b2 or mRNA-1273. Libraries were prepared through the immunoSEQ multiplex PCR assay. The table was pulled from immuneACCESS by TCRdb, which kept in-frame rearrangements only. Such tables lose some clones; where checked, under half of the loss comes from unresolved V genes, and the rest has no known cause. The sample profile shows roughly 41,000 clones; around 74% of them were found once. The ten largest make up about 15% of the sample.

No antigen is known for these receptors. This sample comprised CD4+ T cells from PBMCs cultured with HCoV-OC43 spike peptides, obtained after COVID-19 vaccination. In light of the paper, this sample's cell subset or site label describes: HCoV-OC43 spike overlapping peptide pool stimulation. Receptors originate from a human donor who received a COVID-19 vaccine.

The chain links TRBV3-1 (or the pseudogene TRBV3-2) to TRBJ1-3, with 7 positions matching TRBD1. V dropped 4 bases and J dropped 1; count of bases not matched to a gene: 13. The CDR3 consists of 18 residues. Germline CDR1 and CDR2: LGHDT and YNNKEL (reference sequence). The CDR3 loop is CASSLLPGQRFSGNTIYF. Here the CDR3 DNA reads TGTGCCAGCAGCCTACTCCCGGGACAGAGATTTTCTGGAAACACCATATATTTT.

This sequence joins TRBV5-4 and TRBJ1-2; maybe TRBD1 (6 bases). The CDR3 is made up of 13 amino acids. The germline gives CDR1 SGHNT, CDR2 YYREEE (reference sequence). The germline V and J ends were trimmed by 2 bases and 8 bases, with 13 bases remaining between them. The CDR3 region has the DNA TGTGCCAGCAGCTTAGACAGGTGGCGCGGCTACACCTTC. Its translation: CASSLDRWRGYTF.

This chain joins TRBV25-1 and TRBJ2-3; D gene unclear. CDR3 length: 12 residues. The germline V gene encodes CDR1 MGHDK and CDR2 SYGVNS. V lost 3 bases and J 7 bases, leaving 8 bases between the germline ends. CDR3 DNA: TGTGCCAGCAGTGACGAGGTTTATACGCAGTATTTT. Protein product: CASSDEVYTQYF.

This clone showed up just a few times. This chain connects TRBV11-2 to TRBJ1-1; a weak D match, TRBD1 (5 bases). There are 13 residues in the CDR3. Germline CDR1 SGHAT, CDR2 FQNNGV. V gave up 5 bases and J gave up 4 bases, with 11 bases separating them. CDR3 sequence (DNA): TGTGCCAGCAGCCAGACAGAATCCACTGAAGCTTTCTTT. Translation gives CASSQTESTEAFF. The entire variable domain, with the rest obtained from reference TRBV11-2 and TRBJ1-1, is as follows: EAGVAQSPRYKIIEKRQSVAFWCNPISGHATLYWYQQILGQGPKLLIQFQNNGVVDDSQLPKDRFSAERLKGVDSTLKIQPAKLEDSAVYLCASSQTESTEAFFGQGTRLTVV.

This chain joins TRBV5-4 and TRBJ2-2; unclear D gene. V lost 0 bases and J 6 bases, leaving 12 bases between the germline ends. Germline CDR1 reads SGHNT; CDR2 reads YYREEE (reference sequence). The CDR3 extends over 15 amino acids. This CDR3 reads CASSLDLREAGELFF. The CDR3 bases are TGTGCCAGCAGCTTGGATCTAAGAGAGGCCGGGGAGCTGTTTTTT. The whole variable domain, remainder taken from reference TRBV5-4 and TRBJ2-2, is ETGVTQSPTHLIKTRGQQVTLRCSSQSGHNTVSWYQQALGQGPQFIFQYYREEENGRGNFPPRFSGLQFPNYSSELNVNALELDDSALYLCASSLDLREAGELFFGEGSRLTVL.

Here the CDR3 DNA reads TGTGCCAGCAGTGAGGTAACAGCTAATAATGAAAAACTGTTTTTT. This sequence encodes CASSEVTANNEKLFF. The chain couples TRBV2 to TRBJ1-4; D is unclear. Trimming took 3 bases from V and 4 from J, leaving 12 bases between them. The CDR3 sequence is 15 residues long. Germline V lookup: CDR1 SNHLY, CDR2 FYNNEI.

The rearrangement joins TRBV6-1 to TRBJ1-5; weak D call: TRBD1 (5 bases). The V end was cut by 2 bases, the J end by 5 bases, with 13 bases between. Germline V gives CDR1 MNHNS, CDR2 SASEGT. The length of the CDR3 is 15 residues. CDR3 sequence (DNA): TGTGCCAGCAGTGAACTATGGGGGTTAGATCAGCCCCAGCATTTT. Amino acid sequence: CASSELWGLDQPQHF.

The chain employs TRBV4-1 and TRBJ1-5; 11 bases agree with TRBD1. J lost 7 bases, V lost 2 bases, and 7 bases had no gene match. This CDR3 contains 16 residues. Germline loops: CDR1 MGHRA, CDR2 YSYEKL. CDR3 in DNA: TGCGCCAGCAGCCAATACAGGGGACAGGGGGGCCAGCCCCAGCATTTT. This translates into CASSQYRGQGGQPQHF.

This clone has only a few counts. The chain employs TRBV2 and TRBJ2-1; D is perhaps TRBD1 (6 bases). CDR1 and CDR2 from the germline V gene are SNHLY and FYNNEI. This CDR3 has 14 residues. V lost 8 bases to trimming and J lost 0 bases, with 11 bases between them. This CDR3 is CASGGQLSYNEQFF. CDR3 in DNA: TGTGCCAGCGGAGGACAGCTCTCCTACAATGAGCAGTTCTTC.

CDR3 in DNA: TGCGCCAGCAGCGCTACAGGGGGCAGGGTCGGGGAGCTGTTTTTT. This gives the protein CASSATGGRVGELFF. The rearrangement uses TRBV5-1 and TRBJ2-2; 9 bases line up with TRBD1. The CDR3 spans 15 residues. The V gene end was trimmed by 4 bases and the J gene end by 7 bases; junction bases not matched to a gene: 8. The germline V gene encodes CDR1 SGHRS and CDR2 YFSETQ.

The chain links TRBV10-2 to TRBJ2-3, with D perhaps given as TRBD1 or TRBD2 (5 bases each). Germline V gene sequence: CDR1 WSHSY, CDR2 SAAADI. Trimming took off 5 bases at V and 1 base at J, with 19 bases between the two ends. This CDR3 comprises 17 residues. Written as DNA, the CDR3 is TGCGCCAGCAGTCCCTCGAGGGACGGTGGGGGCACAGATACGCAGTATTTT. Its translation is CASSPSRDGGGTDTQYF.

This clone occurred once. This chain uses TRBV4-1 with TRBJ2-1; TRBD2 matches at 11 bases. The CDR3 length is 17 residues. Germline assignment: CDR1 MGHRA and CDR2 YSYEKL. With V trimmed by 1 base and J by 6 bases, 8 bases remained unmatched. DNA for the CDR3: TGCGCCAGCAGCCAAGGATTACTAGCGGGGGATGGCAATGAGCAGTTCTTC. Protein: CASSQGLLAGDGNEQFF.

V usage is TRBV6-1 and J usage is TRBJ2-3; 8 bases match TRBD2. Germline CDR1 reads MNHNS; CDR2 reads SASEGT. Germline trimming cut 3 bases from V and 2 bases from J; bases unmatched to any gene: 4. The CDR3 contains 15 residues. The chain's CDR3 is CASSDGRGATDTQYF. The CDR3 region has the DNA TGTGCCAGCAGTGACGGGCGGGGGGCCACAGATACGCAGTATTTT.

The V and J genes are TRBV18 and TRBJ1-1, with 8 bases that match TRBD1. Germline V gives CDR1 KGHSH, CDR2 LQKENI. V was pared by 3 bases and J by 5 bases, with 11 bases of the junction left unmatched. This CDR3 spans 16 amino acids. DNA of the CDR3: TGTGCCAGCTCACCCGCCTCGACAGGGGCTGGGACTGAAGCTTTCTTT. Translation gives CASSPASTGAGTEAFF.

In this sample, this clone turned up a few times. The chain uses TRBV19 and TRBJ1-5, with D possibly being TRBD1 (5 bases). V lost 5 bases and J 4 bases, leaving 9 bases between the germline ends. The CDR3 totals 13 residues. Germline CDR1 and CDR2: LNHDA and SQIVND (reference sequence). The CDR3 DNA reads TGTGCCAGTAGTCAAGCAGGGAATCAGCCCCAGCATTTT. It yields the protein CASSQAGNQPQHF. Full variable domain (remainder filled in from reference TRBV19 and TRBJ1-5): DGGITQSPKYLFRKEGQNVTLSCEQNLNHDAMYWYRQDPGQGLRLIYYSQIVNDFQKGDIAEGYSVSREKKESFPLTVTSAQKNPTAFYLCASSQAGNQPQHFGDGTRLSIL.